Here is one T cell receptor beta chain with its context. Its antigen is unidentified. The source of the sample is a study of CD8+CD57+ T cells in acquired aplastic anemia. Overall study results and limits: Between patients and controls, CD8+ Simpson's diversity did not vary significantly. Both patients and controls carried the same twenty-nine CD8+ CDR3 sequences.

Whoever was chosen for sequencing had shown CD8+CD57+ cell expansion by flow cytometry. The TCR beta profiling, which covered VDJ combination and CDR3 sequence, was carried out using genomic DNA as the template. TCRdb recomputed calls from the reads with MiXCR, one row per CDR3 protein. The sample includes 120,000 or so distinct CDR3 sequences, about 40% of them seen just once. The origin of this receptor is a human donor with aplastic anemia. The specimen was sorted CD4+, CD8+, or CD8+CD57+ T cells (not recorded which) from PBMCs.

The CDR3 DNA reads as TGTGCCAGTAGCTTAAATGTTGGCAGGGGGGACTACACCTTC. This sequence encodes CASSLNVGRGDYTF. The chain carries TRBV25-1 and TRBJ1-2, with TRBD1 matching 7 bases. Germline V gene sequence: CDR1 MGHDK, CDR2 SYGVNS. V dropped 9 bases and J dropped 10; count of bases not matched to a gene: 17. The CDR3 covers 14 residues.